A single sample gave rise to the 19 T cell receptor beta chains below, sequenced in a study of cytomegalovirus exposure and HLA in healthy donors. PCR amplification relied on 60 Vbeta primers (plus 13 Jbeta primers). Here immunoSEQ multiplex PCR was the method, and the copy in TCRdb shows in-frame clones only, minus some. The data contain some 200,000 clones, roughly 80% of them singletons. Sequenced sample: PBMCs. The origin of the receptors is a woman aged 18-29 years in good health and CMV-seronegative.

The chain is built from TRBV11-2 and TRBJ2-7; TRBD2 might be the D (6 bases). The CDR3 consists of 14 residues. Between the trimmed V and J ends, which lost 2 bases and 2 bases, there was a span of 10 bases. Looked up from germline, CDR1 is SGHAT and CDR2 is FQNNGV. Here the CDR3 DNA reads TGTGCCAGCAGCTTACTCGGCGGGGCCTACGAGCAGTACTTC. Translation: CASSLLGGAYEQYF.

The chain links TRBV6-5 to TRBJ2-7; TRBD1 matches at 11 bases. V lost 9 bases and J lost 5; bases outside the gene matches: 9. The CDR3 loop spans 14 amino acids. The germline gives CDR1 MNHEY, CDR2 SVGAGI. CDR3 nucleotides: TGTGCCAGTTATTCGGGACAGGGGGACCACGAGCAGTACTTC. The encoded protein is CASYSGQGDHEQYF.

This clone appeared a single time. The J gene is TRBJ2-7, the V gene TRBV7-9; D remains ambiguous. This CDR3 is built from 12 residues. The V end lost 4 bases, the J end lost 4 bases, and 8 bases lay between the germline ends. The germline gives CDR1 SEHNR, CDR2 FQNEAQ (reference sequence). The CDR3 loop is CASSSSLYEQYF. CDR3 DNA: TGTGCCAGCAGCTCGTCCTTGTACGAGCAGTACTTC.

Only a few counts were recorded for this clone. The chain joins TRBV2 to TRBJ1-5, with D unclear. The length of the CDR3 is 12 residues. CDR1 and CDR2 from the germline V gene are SNHLY and FYNNEI. V was clipped by 4 bases and J by 14 bases, with 15 bases between them. The CDR3 spells CASSAEGITKHF. The CDR3 DNA reads as TGTGCCAGCAGTGCCGAGGGAATAACCAAGCATTTT.

The genes are TRBV9 and TRBJ2-3; 11 positions match TRBD2. CDR1 is SGDLS, CDR2 YYNGEE, per germline. The CDR3 totals 19 residues. Trimming at V came to 1 base and at J to 2 bases, leaving 12 bases not matched to a gene. CDR3 amino acids: CASSVWNLAGGGATDTQYF. In DNA form, the CDR3 reads TGTGCCAGCAGCGTATGGAACCTAGCGGGAGGTGGGGCCACAGATACGCAGTATTTT.

The chain joins TRBV6-5 to TRBJ1-5; D not certain. V was cut by 2 bases and J by 5 bases, with 7 bases left in between. The length of the CDR3 is 13 residues. Germline V gene sequence: CDR1 MNHEY, CDR2 SVGAGI. The CDR3 reads CASSYGLDQPQHF. The CDR3 coding sequence is TGTGCCAGCAGTTACGGACTCGATCAGCCCCAGCATTTT.

V and J are TRBV2 and TRBJ2-7, with D possibly TRBD1 on 6 matching bases. V lost 0 bases to trimming and J lost 1 base, with 10 bases between them. The germline gives CDR1 SNHLY, CDR2 FYNNEI. CDR3 length: 15 amino acids. CDR3 sequence reads: CASSEAAGVSYEQYF. Here the CDR3 DNA reads TGTGCCAGCAGTGAAGCGGCAGGGGTATCCTACGAGCAGTACTTC.

The gene calls are TRBV13 and TRBJ2-3; 11 nucleotides agree with TRBD2. This CDR3 has 18 residues. V lost 4 bases to trimming and J lost 7 bases; unmatched junction nucleotides: 16. CDR1 PRHDT and CDR2 FYEKMQ come from the germline V gene (reference sequence). The CDR3 region has the DNA TGTGCCAGCAGCTCCCGAGAGGCTAGCGGGGGGTTGATGAATACGCAGTATTTT. Translated: CASSSREASGGLMNTQYF.

The chain employs TRBV28 and TRBJ2-1; 9 nucleotides agree with TRBD2. J lost 5 bases, V lost 2 bases, and 1 base had no gene match. There are 14 residues in the CDR3. Germline CDR1 and CDR2: MDHEN and SYDVKM. The chain's CDR3 is CASSLLAGNNEQFF. CDR3 nucleotides: TGTGCCAGCAGTTTACTAGCGGGAAACAATGAGCAGTTCTTC.

V is TRBV19 and J is TRBJ1-1, with D maybe TRBD1 (6 bases). Trimming left V 3 bases short and J 3 bases short, with 17 bases between. Germline V lookup: CDR1 LNHDA, CDR2 SQIVND (reference sequence). CDR3 size: 16 residues. The chain's CDR3 is CASSIPTGVGHTEAFF. CDR3 DNA: TGTGCCAGTAGTATCCCGACAGGCGTAGGGCACACTGAAGCTTTCTTT.

The chain couples TRBV11-3 to TRBJ2-5, with 8 nucleotides matching TRBD1. CDR3 length: 15 amino acids. V lost 1 base and J lost 2; bases outside the gene matches: 3. Germline assignment: CDR1 SGHNT and CDR2 YENEEA. In nucleotides, the CDR3 is TGTGCCAGCAGCTTAGCTGGGACAGGTCAAGAGACCCAGTACTTC. It codes for CASSLAGTGQETQYF.

The chain couples TRBV18 to TRBJ2-2, with 7 positions matching TRBD1. The CDR3 is made up of 13 amino acids. CDR1 is KGHSH and CDR2 is LQKENI in the germline V gene. The V segment lost 7 bases and the J segment 10 bases; nucleotides outside the gene matches: 9. The CDR3 sequence: CASYTGASEELFF. CDR3 sequence (DNA): TGTGCCAGCTACACAGGGGCCTCAGAGGAGCTGTTTTTT.

The chain is built from TRBV11-2 and TRBJ1-2; 8 bases match TRBD1. The germline gives CDR1 SGHAT, CDR2 FQNNGV. The CDR3 loop spans 12 amino acids. J was trimmed by 4 bases and V by 5 bases; bases with no gene match: 0. This CDR3 reads CASSDRGYGYTF. CDR3 DNA: TGTGCCAGCAGCGACAGGGGCTATGGCTACACCTTC.

The V and J genes are TRBV4-3 and TRBJ1-4, with TRBD1 matching 7 bases. The trim removed 5 bases at V and 7 bases at J, leaving 4 bases unmatched. Looked up from germline, CDR1 is LGHNA and CDR2 is YSLEER. The length of the CDR3 is 13 residues. This chain's CDR3 is CASSIRDSEKLFF. For the CDR3, the DNA is TGCGCCAGCAGCATCCGGGACAGTGAAAAACTGTTTTTT.

The rearrangement joins TRBV7-2 to TRBJ2-7, with 11 nucleotides matching TRBD2. The CDR3 contains 20 residues. V trimming: 0 bases; J trimming: 1 base; junction bases outside the gene matches: 14. CDR1 is SGHTA, CDR2 FQGNSA, per germline. CDR3 coding DNA: TGTGCCAGCAGCTTAGCGAGATTTCCGGTAGCGGGAGGGCCGTCCTACGAGCAGTACTTC. Protein product: CASSLARFPVAGGPSYEQYF.

This clone came up a few times. The chain combines TRBV4-1 with TRBJ1-4, with D possibly being TRBD1 (5 bases). The germline CDR1 and CDR2 sequences are MGHRA and YSYEKL. The CDR3 totals 15 residues. V lost 4 bases and J lost 3, with 12 bases in between. The CDR3 nucleotides are TGCGCCAGCAGCCTCGTAGCGGGGGCTAATGAAAAACTGTTTTTT. Translated: CASSLVAGANEKLFF.

CDR3 sequence: CSVSASGSVVDEQYF. The CDR3 DNA reads as TGCAGCGTTAGTGCTAGCGGGAGTGTTGTAGACGAGCAGTACTTC. The chain links TRBV29-1 to TRBJ2-7; 10 bases fit TRBD2. The CDR3 contains 15 residues. Trimming removed 5 bases from V and 5 bases from J; junction bases left unmatched: 12. CDR1 is SQVTM, CDR2 ANQGSEA, per germline.

The gene calls are TRBV5-1 and TRBJ2-4; D is perhaps TRBD1 (5 bases). This CDR3 contains 15 residues. Germline lookup yields CDR1 SGHRS and CDR2 YFSETQ. V was cut by 4 bases and J by 3 bases, with 14 bases left in between. The CDR3 sequence: CASSPSGIGKNIQYF. The CDR3 DNA reads as TGCGCCAGCAGCCCCTCAGGGATTGGCAAAAACATTCAGTACTTC.

The CDR3 region has the DNA TGTGCTAGTGGTTCGTTCACCGGGGAGCTGTTTTTT. Protein: CASGSFTGELFF. The J gene is TRBJ2-2, the V gene TRBV12-5, with unresolved D. Germline assignment: CDR1 LGHNT and CDR2 FRNRAP. This CDR3 spans 12 amino acids. V was shortened by 4 bases and J by 4 bases, with 4 bases between the two germline ends.